This T cell receptor beta chain comes out of a study of T cell responses to AZD1222 COVID-19 vaccine. The assay was immunoSEQ multiplex PCR, and TCRdb's table has in-frame clones only and misses some. Among about 46,000 clones listed, around 90% were seen once. This sequence was found in an adult who received the AZD1222 COVID-19 vaccine. The specimen comprised peripheral blood, sampled 28 days after the second AZD1222 dose.

In DNA, the CDR3 is TGTGCCAGCAGTTTTGGACAGCTAAATCAGCCCCAGCATTTT. This codes for CASSFGQLNQPQHF. The chain couples TRBV28 to TRBJ1-5; a possible D gene is TRBD1 (6 bases). Trimming stripped 3 bases from V and 4 bases from J, with 10 bases between. Germline CDR1 is MDHEN and CDR2 is SYDVKM. This CDR3 has 14 residues.